This T cell receptor beta chain is drawn from a study of shared clonotypes between healthy human individuals. Study at large: The plates for each donor numbered three CD4 naive, three CD4 memory, two CD8 naive and one CD8 memory. Study-wide points: The donor pool, a small one, limited the genetic and exposure-history diversity represented.

The V and J ends lost 1 base and 10 bases respectively, with 14 bases between them. Looked up from germline, CDR1 is SGHDN and CDR2 is FVKESK. The CDR3 is 13 residues long. The sorted-subset replicate PCRs were given around 190 ng DNA, which is around 29,000 T cell genomes. The method was immunoSEQ multiplex PCR; TCRdb's version includes in-frame clones alone and lacks a portion of them. The sample lists approximately 320,000 clones; approximately 79% were seen once. The sample holds one count of this clone. The antigen remains unidentified. The sequencing sample was made of memory CD4+ T cells sorted from blood. Documented subset: CD45RA-negative fraction. J is TRBJ2-7 and V is TRBV14; the D gene is possibly TRBD1 (5 bases). This clonotype was sampled from a man aged 25 to 45 in good health. The CDR3 DNA sequence: TGTGCCAGCAGCCAAGGGGGCAGGGATCGTCAGTACTTC. Protein sequence: CASSQGGRDRQYF.